The 9 T cell receptor beta chains below were found in one sample sequenced in a study of vaccination effects on CD4 cells after COVID-19. Sequencing was preceded by expansion of antigen-specific CD4+ T cells with viral peptide pools in the ViraFEST assay. Following culture for 9 to 11 days, CD4+ T cells were isolated. None of these healthy vaccinees had been infected with SARS-CoV-2 before vaccination. These receptors' antigens are unknown. Produced via immunoSEQ multiplex PCR; TCRdb's table is partial and in-frame only. The profile covers 65,000 to 90,000 clones, with 60% to 85% appearing a single time and 10% taken by the ten largest. The sequenced sample was CD4+ T cells from PBMCs cultured with SARS-CoV-2 spike peptides, obtained before COVID-19 vaccination. The receptor source for this set is a human donor who received a COVID-19 vaccine.

The V gene is TRBV5-1, the J gene TRBJ2-2; TRBD2 matches at 15 bases. There are 17 residues in the CDR3. Germline V gene sequence: CDR1 SGHRS, CDR2 YFSETQ. Losses at the gene ends were 4 bases for V and 2 bases for J; bases not matched to a gene: 3. Here the CDR3 reads CASSRTSGGANTGELFF. CDR3 nucleotides: TGCGCCAGCAGCCGGACTAGCGGGGGGGCAAACACCGGGGAGCTGTTTTTT.

With respect to this clone: An end of the junction differs from the germline gene, which may be a read error. V usage is TRBV5-1 and J usage is TRBJ1-1; maybe TRBD1 (5 bases). CDR1 and CDR2 from the germline V gene are SGHRS and YFSETQ. The CDR3 sequence is 16 residues long. CDR3 sequence: CASTLAPGFMNTEAFF. DNA for the CDR3: TGCGCCAGCACCTTGGCCCCAGGGTTTATGAACACTGAAGCTTTCTTT.

V is TRBV2 and J is TRBJ2-3; unclear D gene. V dropped 3 bases and J dropped 3 bases, with 10 bases sitting between them. Looked up from germline, CDR1 is SNHLY and CDR2 is FYNNEI. The CDR3 runs 14 residues. CDR3 nucleotides: TGTGCCAGCAGTGAGTTTCCGGGTACAGATACGCAGTATTTT. It is translated as CASSEFPGTDTQYF.

This rearrangement joins TRBV7-2 to TRBJ2-3, with D hard to call. Per the germline V gene, CDR1 is SGHTA and CDR2 is FQGNSA. With 8 bases removed from V and 7 bases from J, the gap between germline ends came to 10 bases. This CDR3 spans 11 amino acids. CDR3 region: CASSSINTQYF. DNA of the CDR3: TGTGCCAGCTCTAGTATCAATACGCAGTATTTT.

V is TRBV5-1 and J is TRBJ2-2; D not certain. Trimming left V 5 bases short and J 2 bases short, with 13 bases between. The CDR3 spans 15 residues. CDR1 SGHRS and CDR2 YFSETQ come from the germline V gene. In DNA form, the CDR3 reads TGCGCCAGCAGTTTAGGACGGCAAAACACCGGGGAGCTGTTTTTT. Amino acids: CASSLGRQNTGELFF. Supplemented by reference TRBV5-1 and TRBJ2-2, the full variable domain reads KAGVTQTPRYLIKTRGQQVTLSCSPISGHRSVSWYQQTPGQGLQFLFEYFSETQRNKGNFPGRFSGRQFSNSRSEMNVSTLELGDSALYLCASSLGRQNTGELFFGEGSRLTVL.

This clone showed up just once. The V call is TRBV3-1 (or the pseudogene TRBV3-2), the J call TRBJ2-3; D unclear. Germline V CDR1 and CDR2: LGHDT, YNNKEL (reference sequence). Trimming stripped 0 bases from V and 1 base from J, with 11 bases between. The CDR3 consists of 16 residues. This CDR3 is CASSQDSHPGTDTQYF. CDR3 coding DNA: TGTGCCAGCAGCCAAGACTCCCATCCGGGCACAGATACGCAGTATTTT.

The chain carries TRBV13 and TRBJ1-1, with D possibly being TRBD1 (6 bases). Trimming pared 5 bases from V and 5 bases from J, leaving 12 bases between. Germline CDR1 and CDR2: PRHDT and FYEKMQ (reference sequence). The CDR3 spans 13 residues. The CDR3 sequence is CASSKIQGTEAFF. CDR3 bases: TGTGCCAGCAGCAAAATCCAGGGGACTGAAGCTTTCTTT.

V and J are TRBV19 and TRBJ2-5; D is unclear. The germline V and J ends were trimmed by 3 bases and 7 bases, with 15 bases remaining between them. The V gene's germline CDR1 is LNHDA and CDR2 SQIVND (reference sequence). CDR3 length equals 14 residues. The CDR3 region is CASSMRPTLGTQYF. Here the CDR3 DNA reads TGTGCCAGTAGTATGCGGCCGACCCTAGGGACCCAGTACTTC.

The chain joins TRBV5-1 to TRBJ2-6; 12 bases fit TRBD1. The germline V gene encodes CDR1 SGHRS and CDR2 YFSETQ. The CDR3 runs to 18 residues. Trimming at V came to 2 bases and at J to 2 bases, leaving 5 bases not matched to a gene. For the CDR3, the DNA is TGCGCCAGCAGCTTATCGGGACAGGGGGCGCCTGGGGCCAACGTCCTGACTTTC. This gives the protein CASSLSGQGAPGANVLTF.